These 7 T cell receptor beta chains were all obtained from the same sample, sequenced in a study of T-cell memory formation after mild COVID-19 (dated by TCRdb to 2020 to 2023). The library was made by 5' RACE. Sequencing took place on an Illumina NovaSeq 6000. The raw public data were reprocessed by TCRdb itself: fastp quality trimming at Q25, MiXCR clonotype calling, in-frame beta chains only. Duplicate CDR3 protein sequences are folded into a single record with the most common DNA and genes. Here the sample has fewer than 400,000 distinct CDR3 sequences; 16% occur a single time. The ten most abundant clones make up about 22% of the sample. The sample consisted of PBMCs or a T cell subset sorted from them (not recorded which). These receptors all stem from a young man who had mild COVID-19 (a few samples of this study predate the infection). The sample titles of this study are shuffled in the database, so cell type and time point are left out; the donor was told from shared clones.

This clonotype turned up a few times. This chain connects TRBV7-3 to TRBJ2-1, with D maybe TRBD1 (6 bases). V was shortened by 2 bases and J by 4 bases, with 12 bases between the two germline ends. The CDR3 totals 15 residues. The germline CDR1 and CDR2 sequences are SGHTA and FQGTGA. In DNA form, the CDR3 reads TGTGCCAGCAGCTTAGGGGGAACAGGGTACAATGAGCAGTTCTTC. Its translation: CASSLGGTGYNEQFF.

In this sample, this clonotype turned up a few times. V is TRBV6-5 and J is TRBJ2-6, with D unresolved. The germline CDR1 and CDR2 sequences are MNHEY and SVGAGI. The CDR3 is 16 residues long. With 0 bases removed from V and 0 bases from J, the gap between germline ends came to 6 bases. This chain's CDR3 is CASSYSTPSGANVLTF. The CDR3 nucleotides are TGTGCCAGCAGTTACTCCACCCCCTCTGGGGCCAACGTCCTGACTTTC.

J is TRBJ2-3 and V is TRBV6-6; no clear D. The CDR3 is 14 amino acids. V was cut by 7 bases and J by 1 base, with 12 bases left in between. From germline, CDR1 is MNHNY and CDR2 SVGAGI (reference sequence). This CDR3 reads CASKSRGGTDTQYF. The CDR3, as DNA: TGTGCCAGCAAATCCCGTGGGGGCACAGATACGCAGTATTTT.

The chain uses TRBV29-1 and TRBJ1-1; D remains ambiguous. The CDR3 totals 14 residues. Deletions cut 4 bases from V and 6 bases from J, with 18 bases between. Germline CDR1 is SQVTM and CDR2 is ANQGSEA. This CDR3 reads CSVGGLRLRPEAFF. DNA of the CDR3: TGCAGCGTTGGGGGTTTGCGGTTACGTCCTGAAGCTTTCTTT.

The chain carries TRBV21-1 and TRBJ2-5; whether TRBD2, the table's D call, matches the DNA was not checked. TRBV21-1 counts as a pseudogene. CDR3 length equals 15 residues. This chain's CDR3 is CASSNLAGYQETQYF. Here the CDR3 DNA reads TGTGCCAGCAGCAACCTAGCGGGGTACCAAGAGACCCAGTACTTC.

Only a few counts were recorded for this clonotype. This chain connects TRBV7-8 to TRBJ1-3; D uncertain. The germline CDR1 and CDR2 sequences are SGHVS and FQNEAQ. V was trimmed by 2 bases and J by 6 bases, leaving 2 bases between them. This CDR3 contains 11 residues. The DNA for the CDR3 is TGTGCCAGCAGCTTACTAAACACCATATATTTT. It is translated as CASSLLNTIYF.

This clonotype occurred many times. The gene calls are TRBV23-1 and TRBJ2-2; 7 nucleotides agree with TRBD2. TRBV23-1 carries the ORF label, with uncertain function. This CDR3 is 17 amino acids long. The junction had 13 bases not matched to a gene; V was cut back by 2 bases and J by 7 bases. CDR3 nucleotides: TGCGCCAGCAGTCAACCTAGCGGCAGGCCTTCCTACGGGGAGCTGTTTTTT. It yields the protein CASSQPSGRPSYGELFF.